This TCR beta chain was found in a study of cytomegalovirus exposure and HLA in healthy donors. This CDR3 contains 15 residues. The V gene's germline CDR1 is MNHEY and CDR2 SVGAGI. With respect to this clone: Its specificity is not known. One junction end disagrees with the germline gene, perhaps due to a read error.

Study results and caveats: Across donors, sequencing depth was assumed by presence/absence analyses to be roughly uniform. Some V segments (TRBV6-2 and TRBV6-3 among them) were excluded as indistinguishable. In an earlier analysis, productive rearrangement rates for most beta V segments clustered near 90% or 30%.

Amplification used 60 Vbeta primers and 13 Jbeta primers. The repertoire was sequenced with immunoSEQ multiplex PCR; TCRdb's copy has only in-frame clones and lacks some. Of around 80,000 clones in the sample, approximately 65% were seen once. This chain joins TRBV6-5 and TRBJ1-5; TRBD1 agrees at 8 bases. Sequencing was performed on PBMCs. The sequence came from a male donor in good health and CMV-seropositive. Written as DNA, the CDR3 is TGTTCCAGCAGCTCCACAGGGGGTTTGGTTCAGCCCCAGCATTTT. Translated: CSSSSTGGLVQPQHF.